This is a list of T cell receptor beta chains from one sample in a study of blood T cells in healthy people across ages. TCRdb re-called the 5' RACE reads through MiXCR, storing one row per CDR3 protein. Of more than 1,400,000 distinct CDR3 sequences in the sample, roughly 40% were seen once. Sequenced input: blood. The origin of the receptors is a woman younger than 30 in good health. Each CDR3 is given with its conserved first and last residue. The D gene is left open where the match is weak. The listing skips clone size in some rows; elsewhere it reads once, few, many or a size class.

j_gene: TRBJ2-3
v_gene: TRBV4-1
abundance: -
d_gene: -
CDR3nt: TGCGCCAGCAGCCAAGGGCCGATGCGCACAGATACGCAGTATTTT
CDR3aa: CASSQGPMRTDTQYF

j_gene: TRBJ1-5
v_gene: TRBV7-9
abundance: few
d_gene: -
CDR3nt: TGTGCCAGCAGCCCCGGGAATAGCAATCAGCCCCAGCATTTT
CDR3aa: CASSPGNSNQPQHF

j_gene: TRBJ1-2
v_gene: TRBV20-1
abundance: -
d_gene: -
CDR3nt: TGCAGTGCTAGAGAGGGGTGGGACTATGGCTACACCTTC
CDR3aa: CSAREGWDYGYTF

j_gene: TRBJ2-1
v_gene: TRBV5-1
abundance: -
d_gene: -
CDR3nt: TGCACCAGCATCCTGAAGCCCAACTCCTACAATGAGCAGTTCTTC
CDR3aa: CTSILKPNSYNEQFF

j_gene: TRBJ1-5
v_gene: TRBV20-1
abundance: -
d_gene: -
CDR3nt: TGCAGTGCTTGGCCTCCAGGGCTAGATCAGCCCCAGCATTTT
CDR3aa: CSAWPPGLDQPQHF

j_gene: TRBJ2-7
v_gene: TRBV20-1
abundance: -
d_gene: -
CDR3nt: TGCAGTGCTAGAGATCCATTAGGGGGACTCCCCGCCGAGCAGTACTTC
CDR3aa: CSARDPLGGLPAEQYF

j_gene: TRBJ2-7
v_gene: TRBV20-1
abundance: -
d_gene: TRBD2
CDR3nt: TGCAGTGCTAGAGATGGGGACTATTTTTCCTACAATGAGCAGTACTTC
CDR3aa: CSARDGDYFSYNEQYF

j_gene: TRBJ1-2
v_gene: TRBV21-1
abundance: -
d_gene: -
CDR3nt: TGTGCCAGCAGCATCGGGACACCGCCAAAGGATGGCTACACCTTC
CDR3aa: CASSIGTPPKDGYTF

j_gene: TRBJ2-7
v_gene: TRBV20-1
abundance: few
d_gene: -
CDR3nt: TGCAGTGCGAGAAAAGGGTTGACTGCCTCCTACGAGCAGTACTTC
CDR3aa: CSARKGLTASYEQYF

j_gene: TRBJ2-3
v_gene: TRBV6-2/TRBV6-3
abundance: -
d_gene: -
CDR3nt: TGTGCCAGCAGCCGGGATCCGGGACCGAGCACAGATACGCAGTATTTT
CDR3aa: CASSRDPGPSTDTQYF

j_gene: TRBJ2-7
v_gene: TRBV28
abundance: -
d_gene: -
CDR3nt: TGTGCCAGTACTCAAATGGGGGCAGTCGGCTCCTACGAGCAGTACTTC
CDR3aa: CASTQMGAVGSYEQYF

j_gene: TRBJ1-2
v_gene: TRBV30
abundance: -
d_gene: -
CDR3nt: TGTGCCTGGATTCCGACAGGCGCAAGGGGCTACACCTTC
CDR3aa: CAWIPTGARGYTF

j_gene: TRBJ1-3
v_gene: TRBV3-1
abundance: -
d_gene: -
CDR3nt: TGTGCCAGCAGCCCCCCCCCGATAGGGGCAGCTGGAAACACCATATATTTT
CDR3aa: CASSPPPIGAAGNTIYF

j_gene: TRBJ2-7
v_gene: TRBV28
abundance: -
d_gene: -
CDR3nt: TGTGCCAGCAGTTTACGGATTTACGAGCAGTACTTC
CDR3aa: CASSLRIYEQYF

j_gene: TRBJ2-7
v_gene: TRBV2
abundance: -
d_gene: TRBD2
CDR3nt: TGTGCCCTAGCCCGGCGGGAGATCTACGAGCAGTACTTC
CDR3aa: CALARREIYEQYF

j_gene: TRBJ2-3
v_gene: TRBV6-2/TRBV6-3
abundance: -
d_gene: -
CDR3nt: TGTGCCAGCACCTTCGCCCCGGGATCAGATACGCAGTATTTT
CDR3aa: CASTFAPGSDTQYF

j_gene: TRBJ1-2
v_gene: TRBV6-1
abundance: -
d_gene: -
CDR3nt: TGTGCCAGCACCCGGGACACAGCTAACTATGGCTACACCTTC
CDR3aa: CASTRDTANYGYTF

j_gene: TRBJ2-1
v_gene: TRBV4-1
abundance: -
d_gene: TRBD2
CDR3nt: TGCGCCAGCAGCCACGGGGACGGGAGGCCCTTTGATGGGCAGTTCTTC
CDR3aa: CASSHGDGRPFDGQFF

j_gene: TRBJ2-3
v_gene: TRBV10-1
abundance: -
d_gene: TRBD2
CDR3nt: TGCGCCAGCAGTGAGGCTAGCGGGGGGGTGTTTGATACGCAGTATTTT
CDR3aa: CASSEASGGVFDTQYF

j_gene: TRBJ1-2
v_gene: TRBV7-2
abundance: few
d_gene: -
CDR3nt: TGTGCCAGCAGCCGAGACCGATACTTTAACTATGGCTACACCTTC
CDR3aa: CASSRDRYFNYGYTF

j_gene: TRBJ2-1
v_gene: TRBV5-1
abundance: few
d_gene: TRBD2
CDR3nt: TGCGCCAGCAGCTCGGGGGGACTAGCGGGTTACAATGAGCAGTTCTTC
CDR3aa: CASSSGGLAGYNEQFF

j_gene: TRBJ1-5
v_gene: TRBV10-3
abundance: -
d_gene: TRBD1
CDR3nt: TGTGCCATCAGTGGAGGGGGCCCCGATCAGCCCCAGCATTTT
CDR3aa: CAISGGGPDQPQHF

j_gene: TRBJ2-7
v_gene: TRBV5-1
abundance: few
d_gene: TRBD2
CDR3nt: TGCGCCAGCAGCACCGGGACTAGCGGGAGTAAGTACGAGCAGTACTTC
CDR3aa: CASSTGTSGSKYEQYF

j_gene: TRBJ2-7
v_gene: TRBV10-3
abundance: -
d_gene: TRBD1
CDR3nt: TGTGCCATCAGCCGGGACAGGGCCTACGAGCAGTACTTC
CDR3aa: CAISRDRAYEQYF

j_gene: TRBJ1-2
v_gene: TRBV11-2
abundance: -
d_gene: -
CDR3nt: TGTGCCAGCAGCCCAGAGGGTTTTGGCGACTACACCTTC
CDR3aa: CASSPEGFGDYTF

j_gene: TRBJ2-3
v_gene: TRBV20-1
abundance: once
d_gene: -
CDR3nt: TGCAGTGCTAGAGACATCGAGCGACAATCCACAGATACGCAGTATTTT
CDR3aa: CSARDIERQSTDTQYF

j_gene: TRBJ1-1
v_gene: TRBV27
abundance: -
d_gene: -
CDR3nt: TGTGCCAGCAGTTTATCGAGCGACACTGAAGCTTTCTTT
CDR3aa: CASSLSSDTEAFF

j_gene: TRBJ2-1
v_gene: TRBV9
abundance: few
d_gene: -
CDR3nt: TGTGCCAGCAGCGTAGTTCTGTCCTACAATGAGCAGTTCTTC
CDR3aa: CASSVVLSYNEQFF

j_gene: TRBJ2-7
v_gene: TRBV24-1
abundance: few
d_gene: -
CDR3nt: TGTGCCACCAGTGATTCAGATCTGGCCGAGCAGTACTTC
CDR3aa: CATSDSDLAEQYF

j_gene: TRBJ2-1
v_gene: TRBV12-3/TRBV12-4
abundance: -
d_gene: -
CDR3nt: TGTGCCAGCAGCCTTTTACCGGGAACCTACAATGAGCAGTTCTTC
CDR3aa: CASSLLPGTYNEQFF

j_gene: TRBJ2-7
v_gene: TRBV5-1
abundance: -
d_gene: -
CDR3nt: TGCGCCAGCAGCTTGGGGACACAGATTTACGAGCAGTACTTC
CDR3aa: CASSLGTQIYEQYF

j_gene: TRBJ2-5
v_gene: TRBV5-1
abundance: -
d_gene: -
CDR3nt: TGCGCCAGCAGCTTGGAGGTCGGGGAGGAGACCCAGTACTTC
CDR3aa: CASSLEVGEETQYF

j_gene: TRBJ2-7
v_gene: TRBV6-5
abundance: few
d_gene: TRBD1
CDR3nt: TGTGCCAGCAGTTACGCGAGGACAGGGCCCTACGAGCAGTACTTC
CDR3aa: CASSYARTGPYEQYF

j_gene: TRBJ2-1
v_gene: TRBV24-1
abundance: few
d_gene: TRBD1
CDR3nt: TGTGCCACCAGTGATTTTAGGTCGGGGACAGGGGGCCGCAATGAGCAGTTCTTC
CDR3aa: CATSDFRSGTGGRNEQFF

j_gene: TRBJ2-4
v_gene: TRBV6-1
abundance: few
d_gene: TRBD1
CDR3nt: TGTGCCAGCACCAAACTTATAGGGACAGGGGACCTAGCCAAAAACATTCAGTACTTC
CDR3aa: CASTKLIGTGDLAKNIQYF

j_gene: TRBJ1-4
v_gene: TRBV6-1
abundance: -
d_gene: -
CDR3nt: TGTGCCAGCAGTGAGGGACGAGGAAATGAAAAACTGTTTTTT
CDR3aa: CASSEGRGNEKLFF

j_gene: TRBJ2-1
v_gene: TRBV5-1
abundance: many
d_gene: TRBD2
CDR3nt: TGCGCCAGCAGCTGGGGACTAGGCAATGAGCAGTTCTTC
CDR3aa: CASSWGLGNEQFF

j_gene: TRBJ2-6
v_gene: TRBV30
abundance: -
d_gene: -
CDR3nt: TGTGCCTGGGGGAACCCTGGGGCCAACGTCCTGACTTTC
CDR3aa: CAWGNPGANVLTF

j_gene: TRBJ1-1
v_gene: TRBV29-1
abundance: -
d_gene: -
CDR3nt: TGCAGCCACCGACGGGACTTAAACACTGAAGCTTTCTTT
CDR3aa: CSHRRDLNTEAFF

j_gene: TRBJ2-5
v_gene: TRBV11-2
abundance: few
d_gene: TRBD1
CDR3nt: TGTGCCAGCAGCTCGCCAGGGGGTGGAGAGACCCAGTACTTC
CDR3aa: CASSSPGGGETQYF

j_gene: TRBJ2-2
v_gene: TRBV29-1
abundance: few
d_gene: -
CDR3nt: TGCAGCGCCCGTCCCCGCGGAGAGCCGAACACCGGGGAGCTGTTTTTT
CDR3aa: CSARPRGEPNTGELFF

j_gene: TRBJ2-1
v_gene: TRBV2
abundance: -
d_gene: TRBD2
CDR3nt: TGTGCCAGCAGCCCCCTGCTGGTATTGGGGGGGAATGAGCAGTTCTTC
CDR3aa: CASSPLLVLGGNEQFF

j_gene: TRBJ2-1
v_gene: TRBV14
abundance: few
d_gene: TRBD2
CDR3nt: TGTGCCAGCAGCCGTAGTAGCGGGCGCAGGGTCTACAATGAGCAGTTCTTC
CDR3aa: CASSRSSGRRVYNEQFF

j_gene: TRBJ1-5
v_gene: TRBV15
abundance: -
d_gene: TRBD1
CDR3nt: TGTGCCACCAGCAGAGCTGACAGGGAGAATCAGCCCCAGCATTTT
CDR3aa: CATSRADRENQPQHF

j_gene: TRBJ2-7
v_gene: TRBV30
abundance: -
d_gene: -
CDR3nt: TGTGCCTGGATGGGAAACGTGCAGTACTTC
CDR3aa: CAWMGNVQYF

j_gene: TRBJ2-7
v_gene: TRBV6-1
abundance: -
d_gene: TRBD1
CDR3nt: TGTGCCAGCAGCGGGACAGCTAAACTCTACGAGCAGTACTTC
CDR3aa: CASSGTAKLYEQYF

j_gene: TRBJ1-4
v_gene: TRBV5-1
abundance: -
d_gene: TRBD1
CDR3nt: TGCGCCAGCTCTCCGGCGACAGGGGGGGAAAAACTGTTTTTT
CDR3aa: CASSPATGGEKLFF

j_gene: TRBJ1-1
v_gene: TRBV6-1
abundance: -
d_gene: -
CDR3nt: TGTGCCAGCAGTGAGAAGCGTTTGGGCAGCCACGAAGCTTTCTTT
CDR3aa: CASSEKRLGSHEAFF

j_gene: TRBJ2-7
v_gene: TRBV7-2
abundance: -
d_gene: -
CDR3nt: TGTGCCAGCAGCCGACGGGACTACGAGCAGTACTTC
CDR3aa: CASSRRDYEQYF

j_gene: TRBJ2-3
v_gene: TRBV7-3
abundance: few
d_gene: -
CDR3nt: TGTGCCAGCAGCTCCATACTAGCAGATACGCAGTATTTT
CDR3aa: CASSSILADTQYF

j_gene: TRBJ2-2
v_gene: TRBV3-1
abundance: -
d_gene: TRBD2
CDR3nt: TGTGCCAGCAGCCAGGAGCGGGGCGGGGAGCTGTTTTTT
CDR3aa: CASSQERGGELFF

j_gene: TRBJ2-5
v_gene: TRBV7-9
abundance: -
d_gene: -
CDR3nt: TGTGCCAGCGGGCAGGACAACAAAGAGACCCAGTACTTC
CDR3aa: CASGQDNKETQYF

j_gene: TRBJ2-7
v_gene: TRBV9
abundance: once
d_gene: TRBD1
CDR3nt: TGTGCCAGCAGCGTGACAGGGCAGGGCGAGCAGTACTTC
CDR3aa: CASSVTGQGEQYF

j_gene: TRBJ1-5
v_gene: TRBV6-1
abundance: -
d_gene: -
CDR3nt: TGTGCCAGCAGCCCCAGCGGGGATCATCAGCCCCAGCATTTT
CDR3aa: CASSPSGDHQPQHF

j_gene: TRBJ1-1
v_gene: TRBV9
abundance: -
d_gene: -
CDR3nt: TGTGCCAGCAGCGAGAGGGGAAACACTGAAGCTTTCTTT
CDR3aa: CASSERGNTEAFF

j_gene: TRBJ2-3
v_gene: TRBV20-1
abundance: -
d_gene: -
CDR3nt: TGCAGTGCTACTTCTAGCGAGAGCACAGATACGCAGTATTTT
CDR3aa: CSATSSESTDTQYF

j_gene: TRBJ2-7
v_gene: TRBV10-3
abundance: few
d_gene: TRBD2
CDR3nt: TGTGCCATCAGTGAGCTAGCGGGGTCCCCTTGGGAGCAGTACTTC
CDR3aa: CAISELAGSPWEQYF